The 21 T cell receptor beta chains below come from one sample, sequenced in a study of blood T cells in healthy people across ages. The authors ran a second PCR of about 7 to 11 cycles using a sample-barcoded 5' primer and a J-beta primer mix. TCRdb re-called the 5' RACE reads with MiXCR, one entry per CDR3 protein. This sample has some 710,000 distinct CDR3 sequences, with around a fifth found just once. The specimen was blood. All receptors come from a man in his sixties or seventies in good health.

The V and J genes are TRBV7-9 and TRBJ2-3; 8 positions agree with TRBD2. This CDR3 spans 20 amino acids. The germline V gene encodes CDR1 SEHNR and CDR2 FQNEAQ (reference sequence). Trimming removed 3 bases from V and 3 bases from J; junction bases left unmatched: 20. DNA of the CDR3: TGTGCCAGCAGCTTTCGCGGCAGGGCCCAGAGCGGGGGCTCAACAGATACGCAGTATTTT. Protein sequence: CASSFRGRAQSGGSTDTQYF.

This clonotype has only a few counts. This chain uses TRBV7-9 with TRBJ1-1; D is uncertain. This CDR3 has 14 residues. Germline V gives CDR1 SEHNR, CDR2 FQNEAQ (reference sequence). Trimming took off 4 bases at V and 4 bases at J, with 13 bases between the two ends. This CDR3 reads CASSSITGGTEAFF. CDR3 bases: TGTGCCAGCAGCTCGATAACCGGTGGCACTGAAGCTTTCTTT.

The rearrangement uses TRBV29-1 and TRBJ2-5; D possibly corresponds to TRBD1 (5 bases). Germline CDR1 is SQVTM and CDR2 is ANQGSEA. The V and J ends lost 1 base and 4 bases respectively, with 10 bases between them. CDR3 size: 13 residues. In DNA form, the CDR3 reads TGCAGCGTTGAAGTCCTTCAGGGAGAGACCCAGTACTTC. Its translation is CSVEVLQGETQYF.

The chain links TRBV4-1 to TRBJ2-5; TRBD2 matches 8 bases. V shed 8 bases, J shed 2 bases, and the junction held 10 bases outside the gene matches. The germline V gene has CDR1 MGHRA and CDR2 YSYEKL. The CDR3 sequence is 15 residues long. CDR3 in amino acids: CASGRGGSAQETQYF. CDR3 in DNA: TGCGCCAGCGGTCGGGGGGGGAGTGCACAAGAGACCCAGTACTTC.

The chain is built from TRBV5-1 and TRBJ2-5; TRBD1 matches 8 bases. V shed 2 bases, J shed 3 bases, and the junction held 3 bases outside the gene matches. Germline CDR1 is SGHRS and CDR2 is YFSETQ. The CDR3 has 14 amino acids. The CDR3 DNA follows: TGCGCCAGCAGCTTCGGACAGGGAAAAGAGACCCAGTACTTC. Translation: CASSFGQGKETQYF.

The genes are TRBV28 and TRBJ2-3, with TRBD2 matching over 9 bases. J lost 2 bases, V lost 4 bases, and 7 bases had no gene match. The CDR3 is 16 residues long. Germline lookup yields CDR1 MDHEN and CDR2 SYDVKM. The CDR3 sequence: CASSSSGGPSTDTQYF. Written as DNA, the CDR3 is TGTGCCAGCAGTTCCAGCGGGGGGCCCTCCACAGATACGCAGTATTTT.

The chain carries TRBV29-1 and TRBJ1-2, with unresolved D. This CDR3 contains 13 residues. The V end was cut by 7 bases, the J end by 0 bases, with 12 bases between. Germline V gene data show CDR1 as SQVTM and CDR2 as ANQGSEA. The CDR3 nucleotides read TGCAGCGCAAAAGACGGATCTAACTATGGCTACACCTTC. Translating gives CSAKDGSNYGYTF.

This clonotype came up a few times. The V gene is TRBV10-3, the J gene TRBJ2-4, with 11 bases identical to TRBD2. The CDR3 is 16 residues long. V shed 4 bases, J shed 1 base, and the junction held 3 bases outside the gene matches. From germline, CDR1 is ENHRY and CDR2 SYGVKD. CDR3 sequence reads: CAISGVAGGAKNIQYF. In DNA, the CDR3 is TGTGCCATCAGTGGTGTAGCGGGAGGGGCCAAAAACATTCAGTACTTC.

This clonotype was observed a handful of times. The CDR3 DNA reads TGTGCCATCAGTGAGTCCGCAGAAAACAATGAGCAGTTCTTC. Translation gives CAISESAENNEQFF. The chain employs TRBV10-3 and TRBJ2-1; D gene ambiguous. The CDR3 sequence is 14 residues long. CDR1 is ENHRY and CDR2 is SYGVKD in the germline V gene. Trimming took off 0 bases at V and 5 bases at J, with 8 bases between the two ends.

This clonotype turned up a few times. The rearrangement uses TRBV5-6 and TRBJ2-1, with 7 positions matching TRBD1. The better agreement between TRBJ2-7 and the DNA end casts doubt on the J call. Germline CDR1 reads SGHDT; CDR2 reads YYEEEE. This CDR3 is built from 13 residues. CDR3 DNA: TGTGCCAGCAGCTTACAGGGGCTTGGCGAGCAGTACTTC. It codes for CASSLQGLGEQYF.

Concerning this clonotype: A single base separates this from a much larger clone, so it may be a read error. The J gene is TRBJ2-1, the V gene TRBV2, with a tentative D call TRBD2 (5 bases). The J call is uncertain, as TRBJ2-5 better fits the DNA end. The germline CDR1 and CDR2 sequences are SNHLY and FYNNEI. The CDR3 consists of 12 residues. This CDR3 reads CASSALVATQYF. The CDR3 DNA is TGTGCCAGCAGCGCACTAGTTGCGACCCAGTACTTC.

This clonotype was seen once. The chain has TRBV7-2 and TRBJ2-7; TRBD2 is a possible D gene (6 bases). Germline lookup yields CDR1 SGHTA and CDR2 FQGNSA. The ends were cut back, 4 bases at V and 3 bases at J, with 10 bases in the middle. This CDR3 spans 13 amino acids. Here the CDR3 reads CASSSTAGYEQYV. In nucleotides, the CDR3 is TGTGCCAGCAGCTCCACAGCGGGCTACGAGCAGTACGTC.

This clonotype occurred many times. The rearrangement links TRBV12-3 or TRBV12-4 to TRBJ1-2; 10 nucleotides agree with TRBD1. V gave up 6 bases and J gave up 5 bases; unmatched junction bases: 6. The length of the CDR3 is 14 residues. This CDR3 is CASRTTGQGYGYTF. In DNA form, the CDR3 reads TGTGCCAGCAGGACCACGGGACAGGGGTATGGCTACACCTTC.

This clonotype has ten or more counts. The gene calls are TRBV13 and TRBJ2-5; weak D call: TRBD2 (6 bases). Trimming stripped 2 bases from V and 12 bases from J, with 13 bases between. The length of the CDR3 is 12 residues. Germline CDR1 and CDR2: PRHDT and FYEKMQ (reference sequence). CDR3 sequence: CASSLRGRREYF. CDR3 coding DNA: TGTGCCAGCAGCTTACGTGGACGGAGGGAGTACTTC.

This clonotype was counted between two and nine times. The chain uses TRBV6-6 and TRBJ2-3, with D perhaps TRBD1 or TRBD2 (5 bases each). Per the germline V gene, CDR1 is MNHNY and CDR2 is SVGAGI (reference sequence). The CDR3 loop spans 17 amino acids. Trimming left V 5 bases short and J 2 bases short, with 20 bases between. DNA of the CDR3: TGTGCCAGCAGTCCTTCAACCGGGGCGACGTTCACAGATACGCAGTATTTT. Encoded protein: CASSPSTGATFTDTQYF.

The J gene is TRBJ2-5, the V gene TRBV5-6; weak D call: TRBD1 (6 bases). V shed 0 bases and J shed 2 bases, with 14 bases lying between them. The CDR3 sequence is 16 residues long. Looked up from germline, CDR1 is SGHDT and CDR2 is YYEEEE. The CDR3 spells CASSLVWDTNQETQYF. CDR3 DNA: TGTGCCAGCAGCTTGGTTTGGGACACTAATCAAGAGACCCAGTACTTC.

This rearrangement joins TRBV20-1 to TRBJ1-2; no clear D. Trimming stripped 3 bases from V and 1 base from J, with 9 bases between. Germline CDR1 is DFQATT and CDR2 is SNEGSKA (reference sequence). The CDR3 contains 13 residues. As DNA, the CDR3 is TGCAGTGCTAGTCAGAGTCTTAACTATGGCTACACCTTC. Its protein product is CSASQSLNYGYTF.

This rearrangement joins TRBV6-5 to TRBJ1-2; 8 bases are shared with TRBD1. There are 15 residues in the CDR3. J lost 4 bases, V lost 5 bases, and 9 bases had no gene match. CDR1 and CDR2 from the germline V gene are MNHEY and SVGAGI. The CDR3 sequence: CASSHPGGSGYGYTF. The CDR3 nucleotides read TGTGCCAGCAGTCACCCAGGGGGCAGCGGCTATGGCTACACCTTC.

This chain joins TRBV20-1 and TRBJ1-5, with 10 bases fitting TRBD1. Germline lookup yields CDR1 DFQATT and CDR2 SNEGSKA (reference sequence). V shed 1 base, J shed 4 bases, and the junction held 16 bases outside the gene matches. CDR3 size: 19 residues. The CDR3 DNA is TGCAGTGCTAGAGGAGGCGCGGACAGGGGGTTCCCTAGGAATCAGCCCCAGCATTTT. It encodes CSARGGADRGFPRNQPQHF.

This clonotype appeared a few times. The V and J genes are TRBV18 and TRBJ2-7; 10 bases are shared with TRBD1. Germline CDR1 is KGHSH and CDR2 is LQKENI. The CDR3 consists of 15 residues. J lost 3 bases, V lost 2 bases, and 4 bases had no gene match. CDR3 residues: CASSPTGQGFYEQYF. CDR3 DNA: TGTGCCAGCTCACCAACGGGACAGGGGTTCTACGAGCAGTACTTC.

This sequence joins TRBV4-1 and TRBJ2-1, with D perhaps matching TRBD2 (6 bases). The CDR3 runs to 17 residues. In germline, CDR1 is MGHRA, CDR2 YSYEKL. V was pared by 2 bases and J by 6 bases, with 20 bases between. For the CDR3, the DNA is TGCGCCAGCAGCCAACTTCGGCGGGGAAATGGGGGCAATGAGCAGTTCTTC. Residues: CASSQLRRGNGGNEQFF.